Included here is one T cell receptor beta chain sequence, with context. No antigen is known for it. CDR3 length: 16 amino acids. The germline V gene encodes CDR1 MNHEY and CDR2 SVGAGI. The germline V and J ends were trimmed by 2 bases and 4 bases, with 15 bases remaining between them. The data are from a study of shared clonotypes between healthy human individuals. Study context: Used for every donor were three CD4 naive, three CD4 memory, two CD8 naive and one CD8 memory plate. General observations from the study: Estimated clonotype richness was generally higher in naive than memory subsets.

The data were produced by immunoSEQ multiplex PCR, yet TCRdb's version contains in-frame clones alone and is incomplete. This table holds roughly 2.5 million clones, 85% to 95% found once. The material sequenced was naive CD4+ T cells sorted from blood. Documented subset: CD45RA+ positively selected. V is TRBV6-5 and J is TRBJ1-3; possible D gene TRBD1, 5 bases. The clonotype originates from a man between 18 and 35 years old in good health. Here the CDR3 reads CASSYQRQSPGNTIYF. CDR3 in DNA: TGTGCCAGCAGTTACCAGAGACAGAGTCCAGGAAACACCATATATTTT.